The 18 T cell receptor beta chains in this list originate from one sample, sequenced in a study of molecular identifiers for immune sequencing clone quantification (dated by TCRdb to 2016 to 2019). The library relied on PCR. TCRdb names Illumina HiSeq 4000 as the instrument used. TCRdb itself trimmed the public reads at Q25 with fastp, ran MiXCR and retained productive beta chains. Under each unique CDR3 protein, matching rows form one entry showing the most common genes and DNA. Present in this sample are 600,000 to 650,000 distinct CDR3 sequences, 15% to 20% of which were seen just once. Of the sample, 0.7% to 1% falls within the top ten clones. Sequenced material: naive CD8+ T cells from blood, with Jurkat cell RNA spiked in. In light of the paper, this sample's cell subset or site label describes: FACS-sorted CD8+CD4-CCR7+CD45RA+ naive T cells. Receptors originate from a human donor in good health. Some libraries in this study had Jurkat cell RNA spiked in.

This clonotype appeared many times. This chain uses TRBV6-1 with TRBJ2-5; possibly TRBD1 for D (6 bases). V lost 6 bases to trimming and J lost 2 bases, with 13 bases between them. The V gene's germline CDR1 is MNHNS and CDR2 SASEGT. CDR3 length: 14 residues. The CDR3 here is CASRQQGLQETQYF. Here the CDR3 DNA reads TGTGCCAGCAGGCAACAGGGTTTACAAGAGACCCAGTACTTC.

This clonotype was counted at least ten times. The rearrangement links TRBV27 to TRBJ2-3, with 12 nucleotides matching TRBD2. J was trimmed by 4 bases and V by 5 bases; bases with no gene match: 7. The CDR3 covers 16 residues. The germline CDR1 and CDR2 sequences are MNHEY and SMNVEV (reference sequence). In nucleotides, the CDR3 is TGTGCCAGCAGTCCCTTGACTAGCGGGAGAGCAGATACGCAGTATTTT. It specifies CASSPLTSGRADTQYF.

The chain has TRBV9 and TRBJ2-7; TRBD2 matches 9 bases. CDR1 and CDR2 (germline): SGDLS, YYNGEE. Trimming at V came to 3 bases and at J to 5 bases, leaving 12 bases not matched to a gene. The CDR3 extends over 16 amino acids. In DNA, the CDR3 is TGTGCCAGCAGCGCAATGATAGCGGGAGCGAAAGACGAGCAGTACTTC. It encodes CASSAMIAGAKDEQYF.

The table lists this clonotype with many counts. The chain links TRBV27 to TRBJ1-5; maybe TRBD1 (5 bases). CDR1 is MNHEY and CDR2 is SMNVEV in the germline V gene (reference sequence). CDR3 length: 15 amino acids. V was trimmed by 2 bases and J by 8 bases, leaving 16 bases between them. The CDR3 nucleotides are TGTGCCAGCAGTTTAGCAGGGAACGCGTTTGAGCCCCAGCATTTT. Its translation is CASSLAGNAFEPQHF.

This clonotype was recorded at least ten times. The chain carries TRBV4-3 and TRBJ2-2; 9 nucleotides line up with TRBD2. V lost 0 bases to trimming and J lost 4 bases; unmatched junction nucleotides: 6. This CDR3 is 17 amino acids long. Germline V CDR1 and CDR2: LGHNA, YSLEER. This CDR3 is CASSQDQGLASTGELFF. As DNA, the CDR3 is TGCGCCAGCAGCCAAGATCAGGGACTAGCAAGCACCGGGGAGCTGTTTTTT.

The V call is TRBV5-1, the J call TRBJ2-7; D gene unclear. The CDR3 spans 14 residues. V shed 3 bases and J shed 6 bases, with 16 bases lying between them. Germline CDR1 reads SGHRS; CDR2 reads YFSETQ. The CDR3: CASSYRPANCEQYF. CDR3 in DNA: TGCGCCAGCAGCTACCGCCCGGCAAACTGCGAGCAGTACTTC.

On this clonotype itself: A read error may account for a junction end that differs from germline. The chain has TRBV7-9 and TRBJ2-3; 7 bases are a match to TRBD1. The CDR3 consists of 14 residues. From germline, CDR1 is SEHNR and CDR2 FQNEAQ (reference sequence). The CDR3 DNA is TGTGCCGGCAGCCCGCGGACAGGCACCACCCCAAAGTATTTT. This translates into CAGSPRTGTTPKYF.

Turning to this clonotype: A much larger clonotype is one base distant, so this may be a read error. The chain combines TRBV11-2 with TRBJ2-7; 8 bases map to TRBD1. V shed 5 bases and J 3 bases; nucleotides not matched to a gene: 9. Germline CDR1 SGHAT, CDR2 FQNNGV. The CDR3 has 15 amino acids. The CDR3 region has the DNA TGTGCCAGCAGCCCCGGCAGGGGGCTTATCTACGAGCAGTACTTC. Its translation: CASSPGRGLIYEQYF. The whole variable domain, filled in from reference TRBV11-2 and TRBJ2-7, reads EAGVAQSPRYKIIEKRQSVAFWCNPISGHATLYWYQQILGQGPKLLIQFQNNGVVDDSQLPKDRFSAERLKGVDSTLKIQPAKLEDSAVYLCASSPGRGLIYEQYFGPGTRLTVT.

The table lists this clonotype with many counts. The V and J genes are TRBV30 and TRBJ1-2, with D possibly matching TRBD1 (5 bases). Trimming shortened V by 5 bases and J by 2 bases, and 12 bases separated the two germline ends. The CDR3 is 13 residues long. Per the germline V gene, CDR1 is GTSNPN and CDR2 is SVGIG (reference sequence). The CDR3 region has the DNA TGTGCCTGGGATACCGGGACCAACTATGGCTACACCTTC. Its protein product is CAWDTGTNYGYTF.

This clonotype was detected ten times or more. As DNA, the CDR3 is TGTGCCAGTAGTGTCGGGACGGTGAACACTGAAGCTTTCTTT. Protein product: CASSVGTVNTEAFF. The rearrangement links TRBV19 to TRBJ1-1; perhaps TRBD1 as D (5 bases). There are 14 residues in the CDR3. Germline V gene sequence: CDR1 LNHDA, CDR2 SQIVND (reference sequence). The V end was cut by 5 bases, the J end by 0 bases, with 10 bases between.

About this clonotype itself: Given a much more abundant clone one base away, this may be a read error. The chain recombines TRBV3-1 with TRBJ2-5; 8 positions match TRBD2. Looked up from germline, CDR1 is LGHDT and CDR2 is YNNKEL (reference sequence). This CDR3 has 16 residues. The CDR3 DNA sequence: TGTGCCAGCAGCCTTCGCCCTAGCGGGTCCCAAGAGACCCGGTACTTC. Protein product: CASSLRPSGSQETRYF.

This clonotype was counted ten times or more. V is TRBV19 and J is TRBJ1-2; D gene uncertain. Germline V gene data show CDR1 as LNHDA and CDR2 as SQIVND (reference sequence). CDR3 length: 13 amino acids. The ends were cut back, 3 bases at V and 9 bases at J, with 14 bases in the middle. This chain's CDR3 is CASSIGGVNSYTF. CDR3 sequence (DNA): TGTGCCAGTAGTATCGGCGGTGTTAATAGCTACACCTTC.

With respect to this clonotype: A clone one base away is much larger, so this may be a read error. The chain combines TRBV30 with TRBJ1-2; the D is unclear. Germline V CDR1 and CDR2: GTSNPN, SVGIG (reference sequence). This CDR3 region has 13 residues. The CDR3 DNA is TGTGACTGGAGTTTACATCCTAACTATGGCTACACCTTC. Amino acid sequence: CDWSLHPNYGYTF.

This clonotype was detected once. Being one base from a much bigger clone, this may be a read error. The rearrangement joins TRBV5-1 to TRBJ2-5, with D possibly called TRBD1 or TRBD2 (5 bases each). Germline CDR1 and CDR2: SGHRS and YFSETQ. The CDR3 runs to 14 residues. DNA for the CDR3: TGCGCCAGCAGCTCCGGGGCGAGGATGGAGACCCCGTACTTC. Protein sequence: CASSSGARMETPYF. The entire variable domain, with the rest obtained from reference TRBV5-1 and TRBJ2-5, is as follows: KAGVTQTPRYLIKTRGQQVTLSCSPISGHRSVSWYQQTPGQGLQFLFEYFSETQRNKGNFPGRFSGRQFSNSRSEMNVSTLELGDSALYLCASSSGARMETPYFGPGTRLLVL.

The sample holds a few counts of this clonotype. J is TRBJ2-1 and V is TRBV11-2; D is ambiguous. The germline V gene encodes CDR1 SGHAT and CDR2 FQNNGV. Trimming took off 1 base at V and 4 bases at J, with 20 bases between the two ends. The length of the CDR3 is 18 residues. CDR3 DNA: TGTGCCAGCAGCTTAGTAGGTTTGGGCAGCCACCAGTACAATGAGCAGTTCTTC. Translating gives CASSLVGLGSHQYNEQFF.

Comments on this clonotype: This clone may be a read error of a much larger clone one base away. This chain joins TRBV20-1 and TRBJ2-3; 9 nucleotides line up with TRBD2. Germline CDR1 and CDR2: DFQATT and SNEGSKA (reference sequence). V shed 3 bases and J 4 bases; nucleotides not matched to a gene: 5. The CDR3 spans 14 residues. The CDR3, as DNA: TGCAGTGCTAGTGATGCGGGGGGGGCAGATACGCAGTATTTT. It specifies CSASDAGGADTQYF.

Ten or more counts support this clonotype. The genes are TRBV4-3 and TRBJ2-7; weak D call: TRBD2 (6 bases). With 0 bases removed from V and 1 base from J, the gap between germline ends came to 25 bases. Germline lookup yields CDR1 LGHNA and CDR2 YSLEER. CDR3 length equals 20 residues. The DNA for the CDR3 is TGCGCCAGCAGCCAAGATTTGGGGCCCCGACCCAGCGGAGGGTCCTACGAGCAGTACTTC. Amino acids: CASSQDLGPRPSGGSYEQYF.

With respect to this clonotype: This may come from a read error, since a much larger clone is one base off. V and J are TRBV21-1 and TRBJ1-1; no check of the table's D call, TRBD1, against the DNA was made. TRBV21-1 is a pseudogene segment. The CDR3 length is 16 residues. The CDR3 loop reads CASIRLSLWGTLEAFF. The CDR3 region has the DNA TGTGCCAGCATAAGGCTCAGTTTGTGGGGGACCTTGGAAGCTTTCTTT.